A selection of T cell receptor beta chains follows, all from one sample in a study of blood T cell repertoires in COVID-19. Libraries were prepared by immunoSEQ multiplex PCR; TCRdb keeps only in-frame clonotypes and omits some of them. The data show approximately 260,000 clones, about 86% seen once. The sequencing sample was made of PBMCs or T cells enriched from blood (not recorded which). The receptors here all came from a woman between 40 and 55 years old with acute COVID-19. CDR3s include the opening cysteine and the closing phenylalanine or tryptophan. Each record gives: D gene, clone size, J gene, V gene, CDR3 protein, CDR3 DNA. D genes are given only for firm matches. The size field is filled for only some rows; it gives once, few, many or a size class.

>TRBD2|once|TRBJ2-2|TRBV24-1
CASKGEGTGELFF
TGTGCCTCTAAAGGGGAGGGCACCGGGGAGCTGTTTTTT
>.|.|TRBJ1-3|TRBV9
CASSVGLAGNTIYF
TGTGCCAGCAGCGTCGGACTGGCTGGAAACACCATATATTTT
>.|few|TRBJ1-1|TRBV19
CASSISGLTEAFF
TGTGCCAGTAGTATATCGGGTCTCACTGAAGCTTTCTTT
>.|.|TRBJ2-7|TRBV28
CASSQPSSYEQYF
TGTGCCAGCAGTCAACCGAGCTCCTACGAGCAGTACTTC
>TRBD1|.|TRBJ2-7|TRBV19
CASNPPGQGNEQYF
TGTGCCAGTAACCCGCCTGGACAGGGAAACGAGCAGTACTTC
>.|.|TRBJ1-1|TRBV12-3/TRBV12-4
CASSLGTGRVAFF
TGTGCCAGCAGTTTAGGAACAGGGAGAGTAGCTTTCTTT
>TRBD1|.|TRBJ1-3|TRBV7-8
CASSFEGARGNTIYF
TGTGCCAGCAGCTTCGAGGGGGCACGTGGAAACACCATATATTTT
>TRBD2|.|TRBJ2-2|TRBV6-2/TRBV6-3
CASSYSGTSGTGELFF
TGTGCCAGCAGTTACTCCGGGACTAGTGGCACCGGGGAGCTGTTTTTT
>.|.|TRBJ2-5|TRBV19
CASSIDRGEETQYF
TGTGCCAGTAGTATAGATCGGGGAGAAGAGACCCAGTACTTC
>TRBD2|.|TRBJ2-2|TRBV12-5
CASAWGLAGGTGELFF
TGTGCTAGTGCCTGGGGACTAGCGGGAGGGACCGGGGAGCTGTTTTTT
>.|.|TRBJ1-5|TRBV13
CASSTQGRPQHF
TGTGCCAGCAGCACTCAGGGTAGGCCCCAGCATTTT
>.|.|TRBJ1-1|TRBV5-4
CASSPTGLEAFF
TGTGCCAGCAGCCCGACAGGTCTTGAAGCTTTCTTT
>.|.|TRBJ1-3|TRBV6-1
CASSEAKGSGNTIYF
TGTGCCAGCAGTGAAGCCAAGGGGTCTGGAAACACCATATATTTT
>TRBD2|.|TRBJ2-2|TRBV5-6
CASSPTGGLNTGELFF
TGTGCCAGCAGCCCCACGGGAGGGCTGAACACCGGGGAGCTGTTTTTT
>.|.|TRBJ2-2|TRBV18
CASSPFGSNGGELFF
TGTGCCAGCTCACCATTCGGGAGTAACGGCGGGGAGCTGTTTTTT
>TRBD1|.|TRBJ2-7|TRBV6-5
CASSWDSGPYEQYF
TGTGCCAGCAGCTGGGACAGTGGGCCCTACGAGCAGTACTTC
>.|.|TRBJ2-2|TRBV25-1
CASSELGQRLGNGELFF
TGTGCCAGCAGTGAACTCGGGCAGCGACTAGGCAACGGGGAGCTGTTTTTT
>.|.|TRBJ1-2|TRBV6-5
CASSRRSSRGYTF
TGTGCCAGCAGTAGGAGGTCCTCGAGAGGCTACACCTTC
>TRBD1|.|TRBJ2-2|TRBV27
CASSFGQGYTGELFF
TGTGCCAGCAGTTTCGGACAGGGCTATACCGGGGAGCTGTTTTTT
>.|.|TRBJ1-1|TRBV5-4
CASSRQGRGDTEAFF
TGTGCCAGCAGTCGACAAGGGAGGGGGGACACTGAAGCTTTCTTT
>TRBD2|.|TRBJ2-7|TRBV7-3
CASSEGAGGDYEQYF
TGTGCCAGCAGCGAAGGAGCGGGAGGAGACTACGAGCAGTACTTC
>.|.|TRBJ1-3|TRBV7-9
CASTVGVGSGNTIYF
TGTGCCAGCACTGTAGGGGTCGGTTCTGGAAACACCATATATTTT
>.|.|TRBJ2-7|TRBV7-9
CASSMTARSYEQYF
TGTGCCAGCAGCATGACAGCGCGCTCCTACGAGCAGTACTTC
>.|.|TRBJ2-7|TRBV5-1
CASSGQTGSYEQYF
TGCGCCAGCAGCGGACAGACCGGCTCCTACGAGCAGTACTTC
>TRBD1|.|TRBJ1-6|TRBV5-6
CASSLAAGTGYNSPLHF
TGTGCCAGCAGCTTGGCCGCCGGGACAGGATATAATTCACCCCTCCACTTT
>.|.|TRBJ2-7|TRBV6-5
CASTAGSAYEQYF
TGTGCCAGCACGGCAGGTAGCGCCTACGAGCAGTACTTC
>.|.|TRBJ2-3|TRBV2
CASIFTDTQYF
TGTGCCAGCATCTTCACAGATACGCAGTATTTT
>TRBD1|.|TRBJ1-2|TRBV5-1
CASSPTPDRGRLVGYTF
TGCGCCAGCAGCCCCACCCCGGACAGGGGGCGCCTTGTTGGCTACACCTTC
>.|.|TRBJ2-1|TRBV5-1
CASSLKYMGIAQTDNEQFF
TGCGCCAGCAGCTTGAAGTACATGGGTATAGCCCAAACCGACAATGAGCAGTTCTTC
>TRBD1|.|TRBJ2-7|TRBV5-1
CASRFEGASSYEQYF
TGCGCCAGCAGATTTGAGGGGGCCAGCTCCTACGAGCAGTACTTC